The clone carrying this T cell receptor beta chain was seen a handful of times. Antigen unknown. The study included ophthalmopathy patients with Clinical Activity Score at least 3, NOSPECS grade at least 4 and duration under 3 months. The record originates from a study of T cells in Graves' hyperthyroidism and ophthalmopathy. General observations from the study: Ophthalmopathy was told apart from stable hyperthyroidism by a 13 V-J model.

It was RNA transcripts that yielded the amplified TCR beta CDR3 regions. HTBI primers were employed in a first-round RT-PCR of the TCR CDR3. MiXCR was run by TCRdb on the multiplex PCR reads, yielding one entry per CDR3 protein. Of more than 350,000 distinct CDR3 sequences in the sample, roughly 15% are singletons; the top ten hold about 21%. CDR3 size: 14 residues. Trimming shortened V by 8 bases and J by 0 bases, and 12 bases separated the two germline ends. Germline V lookup: CDR1 MNHNS, CDR2 SASEGT. The receptor comes from an older woman with Graves' ophthalmopathy. Specimen: blood. The rearrangement uses TRBV6-1 and TRBJ2-3; the D gene is possibly TRBD2 (5 bases). This chain's CDR3 is CASAGISSTDTQYF. DNA of the CDR3: TGTGCCAGCGCGGGTATTAGCAGCACAGATACGCAGTATTTT.